The 30 T cell receptor beta chains in this list originate from one sample, sequenced in a study of molecular identifiers for immune sequencing clone quantification. Via MiXCR, TCRdb re-called the PCR reads, giving one row per CDR3 protein. The data hold hundreds of thousands of distinct CDR3 sequences, with about a quarter observed a single time. Sequencing was carried out using naive CD8+ T cells from blood, with Jurkat cell RNA spiked in. Subset meaning: FACS-sorted CD8+CD4-CCR7+CD45RA+ naive T cells. The receptors were gathered from a human donor in good health. Some libraries in this study had Jurkat cell RNA spiked in.

This clonotype was counted ten times or more. V usage is TRBV12-3 or TRBV12-4 and J usage is TRBJ1-1; D is undetermined. Trimming took 3 bases from V and 3 from J, leaving 5 bases between them. CDR3 length: 12 amino acids. In DNA form, the CDR3 reads TGTGCCAGCAGTTTCCGAGACACTGAAGCTTTCTTT. Translation gives CASSFRDTEAFF.

This clonotype showed up many times. The chain combines TRBV7-9 with TRBJ2-7, with D perhaps given as TRBD1 or TRBD2 (5 bases each). CDR1 and CDR2 (germline): SEHNR, FQNEAQ (reference sequence). The germline V and J ends were trimmed by 5 bases and 2 bases, with 22 bases remaining between them. This CDR3 is 17 amino acids long. The CDR3, as DNA: TGTGCCAGCAGCGCCACCGGGGAGCAGGGAAGGCCCTACGAGCAGTACTTC. Translated: CASSATGEQGRPYEQYF. The entire variable domain, with the rest obtained from reference TRBV7-9 and TRBJ2-7, is as follows: DTGVSQNPRHKITKRGQNVTFRCDPISEHNRLYWYRQTLGQGPEFLTYFQNEAQLEKSRLLSDRFSAERPKGSFSTLEIQRTEQGDSAMYLCASSATGEQGRPYEQYFGPGTRLTVT.

This clonotype turned up a few times. The chain uses TRBV24-1 and TRBJ2-3; D is uncertain. This CDR3 spans 17 amino acids. Trimming removed 0 bases at V and 2 bases at J, with 14 bases between. Per the germline V gene, CDR1 is KGHDR and CDR2 is SFDVKD. The CDR3 region is CATSDLPSGAYTDTQYF. As DNA, the CDR3 is TGTGCCACCAGTGATTTGCCGTCCGGAGCTTACACAGATACGCAGTATTTT.

Comments on this clonotype: A much bigger clone sits one base away, suggesting this may be a read error. The gene calls are TRBV9 and TRBJ2-5; D is perhaps TRBD2 (6 bases). The CDR3 is made up of 16 amino acids. V was shortened by 1 base and J by 5 bases, with 18 bases between the two germline ends. CDR1 and CDR2 from the germline V gene are SGDLS and YYNGEE. The CDR3 DNA is TGTGCCAGCAGCGTAACTACCGGGAGACCGCAGGAGACCCAGTACTTC. This translates into CASSVTTGRPQETQYF.

This clonotype has only one observation. This chain connects TRBV19 to TRBJ2-7; 11 bases are shared with TRBD2. This CDR3 contains 15 residues. The V segment lost 8 bases and the J segment 12 bases; nucleotides outside the gene matches: 18. From germline, CDR1 is LNHDA and CDR2 SQIVND (reference sequence). The CDR3 DNA sequence: TGTGCCAGTGGTACAACTAGCGGGAGTGGAGGCGCCCTGTACTTC. This sequence encodes CASGTTSGSGGALYF.

This chain links TRBV4-1 with TRBJ2-3; 12 positions match TRBD2. This CDR3 is built from 18 residues. Germline V gene lookup returns CDR1 MGHRA and CDR2 YSYEKL. J gave up 0 bases and V 2 bases, and 6 bases lay outside the gene matches. DNA of the CDR3: TGCGCCAGCAGCCAAACTAGCGGGGGGACCACTAGCACAGATACGCAGTATTTT. Amino acid sequence: CASSQTSGGTTSTDTQYF.

This clonotype was seen only a few times. This chain uses TRBV6-1 with TRBJ1-5, with TRBD1 as a possible D gene (5 bases). Germline values: CDR1 MNHNS, CDR2 SASEGT. This CDR3 has 14 residues. V lost 8 bases and J lost 5, with 16 bases in between. The CDR3 spells CASQYRGDYQPQHF. The CDR3 DNA is TGTGCCAGCCAGTACAGAGGGGATTATCAGCCCCAGCATTTT.

This sequence joins TRBV7-9 and TRBJ2-2; 10 bases are a match to TRBD1. The CDR3 length is 16 residues. With V trimmed by 5 bases and J by 0 bases, 3 bases remained unmatched. Germline assignment: CDR1 SEHNR and CDR2 FQNEAQ (reference sequence). CDR3 nucleotide sequence: TGTGCCAGCAGCCCGACAGGGGGCGCGAACACCGGGGAGCTGTTTTTT. As protein: CASSPTGGANTGELFF.

This clonotype was seen a few times. The CDR3 loop reads CASSRTAFEVARDNEQFF. The DNA for the CDR3 is TGCGCCAGCAGCCGAACGGCTTTCGAGGTAGCACGAGACAATGAGCAGTTCTTC. V usage is TRBV4-1 and J usage is TRBJ2-1; no definite D call. This CDR3 has 18 residues. With 4 bases removed from V and 5 bases from J, the gap between germline ends came to 24 bases. Germline V lookup: CDR1 MGHRA, CDR2 YSYEKL.

This clonotype was picked up many times. The chain links TRBV2 to TRBJ2-3; D not resolved. The CDR3 is made up of 14 amino acids. CDR1 and CDR2 (germline): SNHLY, FYNNEI. The V end lost 6 bases, the J end lost 1 base, and 11 bases lay between the germline ends. The CDR3 loop is CASRGRGRTDTQYF. The DNA of the CDR3 is TGTGCCAGCAGAGGTAGAGGCCGCACAGATACGCAGTATTTT. Complete variable domain (other parts from reference TRBV2 and TRBJ2-3): EPEVTQTPSHQVTQMGQEVILRCVPISNHLYFYWYRQILGQKVEFLVSFYNNEISEKSEIFDDQFSVERPDGSNFTLKIRSTKLEDSAMYFCASRGRGRTDTQYFGPGTRLTVL.

This clonotype was observed a few times. CDR3 bases: TGTGCCAGCAGCAAGCCATTGGGCTCCTACGAGCAGTACTTC. Protein sequence: CASSKPLGSYEQYF. The chain is built from TRBV7-9 and TRBJ2-7; D not resolved. Germline CDR1 is SEHNR and CDR2 is FQNEAQ (reference sequence). The CDR3 is 14 residues long. Deletions cut 5 bases from V and 0 bases from J, with 11 bases between.

This clonotype turned up a few times. The chain links TRBV19 to TRBJ2-2; 11 bases agree with TRBD2. Germline values: CDR1 LNHDA, CDR2 SQIVND (reference sequence). This CDR3 comprises 20 residues. The V gene end was trimmed by 0 bases and the J gene end by 1 base; junction bases not matched to a gene: 10. DNA of the CDR3: TGTGCCAGTAGTATAGAGGAACTAGCGGGAGATCCCTTGAACACCGGGGAGCTGTTTTTT. Its translation: CASSIEELAGDPLNTGELFF.

This clonotype was recorded many times. The chain links TRBV9 to TRBJ2-3; TRBD1 is a possible D gene (5 bases). The CDR3 totals 15 residues. CDR1 is SGDLS and CDR2 is YYNGEE in the germline V gene. V gave up 0 bases and J gave up 2 bases, with 10 bases separating them. The CDR3 loop is CASSVGTTDTDTQYF. In DNA form, the CDR3 reads TGTGCCAGCAGCGTAGGAACGACAGACACAGATACGCAGTATTTT.

This clonotype was seen ten or more times. This chain uses TRBV28 with TRBJ2-7; 12 bases are shared with TRBD2. The CDR3 sequence is 18 residues long. Germline CDR1 MDHEN, CDR2 SYDVKM. J gave up 4 bases and V 6 bases, and 16 bases lay outside the gene matches. The DNA for the CDR3 is TGTGCCAGCAGGGGAACCGGGACTAGCGGGCAAAAGGGTTACGAGCAGTACTTC. Amino acid sequence: CASRGTGTSGQKGYEQYF.

The sample holds a few counts of this clonotype. V and J are TRBV7-9 and TRBJ2-7; D could derive from TRBD1 or TRBD2 (7 bases each). This CDR3 has 14 residues. The V and J ends lost 9 bases and 4 bases respectively, with 19 bases between them. Germline V gives CDR1 SEHNR, CDR2 FQNEAQ (reference sequence). CDR3 in amino acids: CASISGTEVYEQYF. CDR3 in DNA: TGTGCCAGTATAAGCGGGACAGAAGTATACGAGCAGTACTTC.

This clonotype was recorded many times. V usage is TRBV29-1 and J usage is TRBJ2-2; no clear D gene. V lost 2 bases and J 4 bases, leaving 11 bases between the germline ends. Germline CDR1 SQVTM, CDR2 ANQGSEA. This CDR3 has 14 residues. The CDR3 DNA sequence: TGCAGCGTTGAATGGCGTGGGGTCACCGGGGAGCTGTTTTTT. It is translated as CSVEWRGVTGELFF.

There are many counts of this clonotype. The chain combines TRBV28 with TRBJ2-7; D not resolved. V was cut by 5 bases and J by 4 bases, with 18 bases left in between. CDR3 length: 15 residues. The germline V gene has CDR1 MDHEN and CDR2 SYDVKM. In DNA form, the CDR3 reads TGTGCCAGCAGTCTCCGCCCCTTAGGTGAATACGAGCAGTACTTC. Its translation is CASSLRPLGEYEQYF. Full variable domain (rest looked up from reference TRBV28 and TRBJ2-7): DVKVTQSSRYLVKRTGEKVFLECVQDMDHENMFWYRQDPGLGLRLIYFSYDVKMKEKGDIPEGYSVSREKKERFSLILESASTNQTSMYLCASSLRPLGEYEQYFGPGTRLTVT.

As for this clonotype: A read error is possible here, since a much larger clone lies one base away. The CDR3 spells CSVERGMNTGAFF. Written as DNA, the CDR3 is TGCAGCGTTGAAAGGGGAATGAACACTGGAGCTTTCTTT. The chain uses TRBV29-1 and TRBJ1-1, with a tentative D call TRBD1 (5 bases). CDR1 is SQVTM, CDR2 ANQGSEA, per germline. The CDR3 runs 13 residues.

The V gene is TRBV7-6, the J gene TRBJ2-5, with TRBD1 matching 10 bases. The CDR3 extends over 16 amino acids. Germline assignment: CDR1 SGHVS and CDR2 FNYEAQ. Trimming took 2 bases from V and 5 from J; bases not matched to a gene: 8. The CDR3 protein is CASSLIGTGVDETQYF. The CDR3 nucleotides read TGTGCCAGCAGCTTAATCGGGACAGGGGTTGACGAGACCCAGTACTTC.

In its sample, this clonotype was seen a few times. The chain links TRBV27 to TRBJ2-3; D is unclear. This CDR3 comprises 14 residues. Trimming removed 5 bases at V and 0 bases at J, with 9 bases between. CDR1 and CDR2 from the germline V gene are MNHEY and SMNVEV (reference sequence). The CDR3 loop is CASSNLDSTDTQYF. The CDR3 region has the DNA TGTGCCAGCAGTAACCTGGACAGCACAGATACGCAGTATTTT.

Ten or more counts support this clonotype. The CDR3 DNA is TGTGCCAGCACTGGCGTTGACGGATGGGGTCAGCCCCAGCATTTT. It specifies CASTGVDGWGQPQHF. The gene calls are TRBV6-1 and TRBJ1-5, with no clear D. The CDR3 spans 15 residues. Germline V gene data show CDR1 as MNHNS and CDR2 as SASEGT. With 7 bases removed from V and 6 bases from J, the gap between germline ends came to 19 bases.

This clonotype was detected ten times or more. This chain joins TRBV7-9 and TRBJ1-5; D uncertain. There are 14 residues in the CDR3. The germline V gene encodes CDR1 SEHNR and CDR2 FQNEAQ (reference sequence). V dropped 5 bases and J dropped 2 bases, with 10 bases sitting between them. The CDR3 coding sequence is TGTGCCAGCAGCCATCTTATAGGCAATCAGCCCCAGCATTTT. Protein sequence: CASSHLIGNQPQHF. Together with reference TRBV7-9 and TRBJ1-5, the CDR3 gives the full variable domain: DTGVSQNPRHKITKRGQNVTFRCDPISEHNRLYWYRQTLGQGPEFLTYFQNEAQLEKSRLLSDRFSAERPKGSFSTLEIQRTEQGDSAMYLCASSHLIGNQPQHFGDGTRLSIL.

This clonotype was observed a few times. V and J are TRBV29-1 and TRBJ1-2, with D maybe TRBD1 (5 bases). Germline CDR1 is SQVTM and CDR2 is ANQGSEA. The CDR3 runs 17 residues. Trimming took 0 bases from V and 1 from J, leaving 18 bases between them. CDR3 DNA sequence: TGCAGCGTTGAAGATCTGGGCAGGGCCACACATAACTATGGCTACACCTTC. Protein sequence: CSVEDLGRATHNYGYTF.

Details on this clonotype: Since a much larger clone is just one base distant, this may be a read error. This CDR3 is missing its conserved last phenylalanine or tryptophan, likely due to a read error. The V call is TRBV9, the J call TRBJ2-5; D perhaps matches TRBD2 (6 bases). V shed 3 bases and J shed 2 bases, with 11 bases lying between them. The CDR3 is 14 amino acids. CDR1 is SGDLS and CDR2 is YYNGEE in the germline V gene. The CDR3 spells CASSGAGRQETQYS. CDR3 nucleotide sequence: TGTGCCAGCAGCGGAGCCGGGAGACAAGAGACCCAGTACTCC.

The chain joins TRBV6-5 to TRBJ2-1; 9 bases are a match to TRBD1. Germline CDR1 MNHEY, CDR2 SVGAGI. The CDR3 totals 16 residues. V trimming: 2 bases; J trimming: 4 bases; junction bases outside the gene matches: 6. For the CDR3, the DNA is TGTGCCAGCAGTTACGACGACAGGGGGTATTACAATGAGCAGTTCTTC. Translated, it gives CASSYDDRGYYNEQFF.

This clonotype was seen only a few times. This sequence joins TRBV7-2 and TRBJ2-7; TRBD2 might be the D (5 bases). Germline V gives CDR1 SGHTA, CDR2 FQGNSA. Trimming shortened V by 5 bases and J by 4 bases, and 18 bases separated the two germline ends. This CDR3 is built from 15 residues. CDR3 DNA: TGTGCCAGCAGCCCCGAGGCCCCCGGAGGATACGAGCAGTACTTC. Its translation is CASSPEAPGGYEQYF.

A remark on this clonotype: A clone one base away is much larger, so this may be a read error. The CDR3 DNA reads TGTGCCAGCAGCTTACGTTCCCCGACAGGGGATAACACCGGGGAGCTGTCTTTT. Encoded protein: CASSLRSPTGDNTGELSF. V usage is TRBV7-9 and J usage is TRBJ2-2, with 8 bases aligning to TRBD1. CDR1 and CDR2 (germline): SEHNR, FQNEAQ (reference sequence). The CDR3 totals 18 residues.

This clonotype occurred once. V usage is TRBV29-1 and J usage is TRBJ2-3, with D hard to call. CDR3 length: 11 amino acids. Germline-derived CDR1 and CDR2 are SQVTM and ANQGSEA. The V end lost 1 base, the J end lost 11 bases, and 10 bases lay between the germline ends. As DNA, the CDR3 is TGCAGCGTTGAAGGGGGTAAGGGGCAGTATTTT. This translates into CSVEGGKGQYF.

Comment on this clonotype: Given a much more abundant clone one base away, this may be a read error. The CDR3 is CATSAGEPDTQYF. The DNA for the CDR3 is TGTGCCACCAGTGCTGGGGAGCCAGATACGCAGTATTTT. The chain links TRBV24-1 to TRBJ2-3, with D possibly matching TRBD2 (5 bases). Germline V lookup: CDR1 KGHDR, CDR2 SFDVKD. The CDR3 totals 13 residues. Trimming shortened V by 5 bases and J by 4 bases, and 9 bases separated the two germline ends.

The V and J genes are TRBV4-3 and TRBJ1-6; D uncertain. Trimming stripped 0 bases from V and 0 bases from J, with 12 bases between. The germline CDR1 and CDR2 sequences are LGHNA and YSLEER. The CDR3 contains 18 residues. Here the CDR3 reads CASSQDNGPSSYNSPLHF. Here the CDR3 DNA reads TGCGCCAGCAGCCAAGACAATGGGCCTAGCTCCTATAATTCACCCCTCCACTTT.